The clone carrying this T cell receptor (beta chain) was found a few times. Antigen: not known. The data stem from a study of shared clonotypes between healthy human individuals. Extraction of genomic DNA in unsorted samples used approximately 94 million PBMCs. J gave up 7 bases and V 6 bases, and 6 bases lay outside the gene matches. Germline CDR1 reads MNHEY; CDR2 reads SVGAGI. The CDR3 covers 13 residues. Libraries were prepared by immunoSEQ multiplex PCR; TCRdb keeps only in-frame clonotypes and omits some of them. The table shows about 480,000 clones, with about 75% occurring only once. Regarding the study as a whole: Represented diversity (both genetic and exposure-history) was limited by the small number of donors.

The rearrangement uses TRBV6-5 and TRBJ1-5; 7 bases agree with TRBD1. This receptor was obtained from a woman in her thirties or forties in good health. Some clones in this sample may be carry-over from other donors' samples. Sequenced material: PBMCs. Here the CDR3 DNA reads TGTGCCAGCAGGGCCGCAGGGGGACAGCCCCAGCATTTT. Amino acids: CASRAAGGQPQHF.